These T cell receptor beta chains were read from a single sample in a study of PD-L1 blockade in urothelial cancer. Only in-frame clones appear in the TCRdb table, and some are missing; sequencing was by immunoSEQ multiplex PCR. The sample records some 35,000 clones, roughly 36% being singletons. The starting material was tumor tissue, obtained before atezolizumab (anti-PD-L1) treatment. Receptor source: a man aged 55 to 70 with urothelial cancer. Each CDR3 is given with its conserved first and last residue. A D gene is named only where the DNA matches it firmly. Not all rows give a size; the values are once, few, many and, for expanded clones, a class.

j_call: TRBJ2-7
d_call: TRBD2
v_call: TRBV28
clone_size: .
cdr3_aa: CASSPGLAGNYEQYF
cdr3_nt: TGTGCCAGCAGCCCGGGACTAGCGGGAAACTACGAGCAGTACTTC

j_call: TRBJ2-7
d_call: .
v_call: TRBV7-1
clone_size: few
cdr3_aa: CASSSNYPSYEQYF
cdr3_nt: TGTGCCAGCAGTTCGAACTACCCCTCCTACGAGCAGTACTTC

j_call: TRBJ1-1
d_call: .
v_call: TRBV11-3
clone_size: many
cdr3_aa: CASSLSWLNTEAFF
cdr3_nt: TGTGCCAGCAGCTTAAGTTGGTTGAACACTGAAGCTTTCTTT

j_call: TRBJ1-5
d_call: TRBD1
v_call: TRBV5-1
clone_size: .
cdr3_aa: CASSLTGDDDQPQHF
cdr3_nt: TGCGCCAGCAGCCTGACAGGGGACGACGATCAGCCCCAGCATTTT

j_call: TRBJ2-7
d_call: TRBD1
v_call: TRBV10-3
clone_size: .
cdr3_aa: CASEQGALGSYEQYF
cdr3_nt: TGTGCCAGCGAACAGGGGGCCCTGGGCTCCTACGAGCAGTACTTC

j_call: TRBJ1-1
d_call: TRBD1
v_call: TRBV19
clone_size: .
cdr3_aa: CASRTGSPDGEAFF
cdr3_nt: TGTGCCAGTAGGACAGGGTCGCCCGATGGTGAAGCTTTCTTT

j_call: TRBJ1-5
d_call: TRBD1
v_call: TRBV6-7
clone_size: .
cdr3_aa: CASSPGQGGNQPQHF
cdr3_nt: TGTGCCAGCAGTCCGGGACAGGGGGGCAATCAGCCCCAGCATTTT

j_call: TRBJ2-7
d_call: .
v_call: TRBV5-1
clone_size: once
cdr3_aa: CASSLEEGTGEQYF
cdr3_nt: TGCGCCAGCAGCTTAGAAGAGGGGACGGGAGAGCAGTACTTC

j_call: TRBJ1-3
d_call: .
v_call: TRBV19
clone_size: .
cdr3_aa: CASSTRRDSGNTIYF
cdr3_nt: TGTGCCAGTAGTACCCGACGGGACTCTGGAAACACCATATATTTT

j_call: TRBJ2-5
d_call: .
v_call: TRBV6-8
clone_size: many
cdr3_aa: CASSYSGWAGSTGTQYF
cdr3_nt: TGTGCCAGCAGTTACTCGGGATGGGCGGGGTCCACGGGGACCCAGTACTTC

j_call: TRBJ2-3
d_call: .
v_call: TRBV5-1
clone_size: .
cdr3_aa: CASSAQTSTDTQYF
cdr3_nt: TGCGCCAGCAGCGCCCAAACTAGCACAGATACGCAGTATTTT

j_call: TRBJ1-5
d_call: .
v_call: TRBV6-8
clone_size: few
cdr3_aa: CASSYRGTSDQPQHF
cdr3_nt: TGTGCCAGCAGTTACCGGGGGACGAGTGATCAGCCCCAGCATTTT

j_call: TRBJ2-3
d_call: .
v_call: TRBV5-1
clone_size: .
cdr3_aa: CASSLGTASTDTQYF
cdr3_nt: TGCGCCAGCAGCCTAGGGACTGCTAGCACAGATACGCAGTATTTT

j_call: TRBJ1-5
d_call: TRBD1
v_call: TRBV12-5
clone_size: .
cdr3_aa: CASGSARTIGQEDYSNQPQHF
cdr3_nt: TGTGCTAGTGGCTCCGCAAGAACGATAGGACAGGAGGATTATAGCAATCAGCCCCAGCATTTT

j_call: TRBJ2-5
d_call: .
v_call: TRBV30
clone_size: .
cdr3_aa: CAWERVGGTDQYF
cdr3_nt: TGTGCCTGGGAAAGGGTCGGGGGAACGGACCAGTACTTC

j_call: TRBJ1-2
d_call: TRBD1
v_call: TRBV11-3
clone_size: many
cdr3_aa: CASSPGQGADGYTF
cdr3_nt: TGTGCCAGCAGCCCCGGACAGGGGGCAGATGGCTACACCTTC

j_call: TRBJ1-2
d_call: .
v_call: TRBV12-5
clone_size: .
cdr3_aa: CASGAISANYGYTF
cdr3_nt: TGTGCTAGTGGTGCGATCAGTGCTAACTATGGCTACACCTTC

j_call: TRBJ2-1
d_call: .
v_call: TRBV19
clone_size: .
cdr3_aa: CASSATDRPIF
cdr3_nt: TGTGCCAGTAGTGCGACAGATCGTCCTATCTTC

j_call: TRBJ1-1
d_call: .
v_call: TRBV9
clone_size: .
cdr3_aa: CASSRDRDKAFF
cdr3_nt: TGTGCCAGCAGTCGGGACCGAGATAAAGCTTTCTTT

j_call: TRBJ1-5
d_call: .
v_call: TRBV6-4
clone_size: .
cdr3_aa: CASRGSGTSNQPQHF
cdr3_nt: TGTGCCAGCAGGGGATCCGGGACAAGCAATCAGCCCCAGCATTTT

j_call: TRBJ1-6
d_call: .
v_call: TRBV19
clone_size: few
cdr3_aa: CATREGGNSPLHF
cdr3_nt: TGTGCCACCCGGGAGGGGGGTAATTCACCCCTCCACTTT

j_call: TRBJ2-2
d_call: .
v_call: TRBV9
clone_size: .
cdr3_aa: CASFRQENTGELFF
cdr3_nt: TGTGCCAGCTTTAGACAGGAAAACACCGGGGAGCTGTTTTTT

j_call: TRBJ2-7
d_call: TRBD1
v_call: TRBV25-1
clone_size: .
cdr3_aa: CASSEPGTGEGEQYF
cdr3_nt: TGTGCCAGCAGTGAACCCGGGACAGGGGAAGGCGAGCAGTACTTC

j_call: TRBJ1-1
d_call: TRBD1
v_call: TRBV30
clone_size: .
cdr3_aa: CAWVSSSTGGFTEAFF
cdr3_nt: TGTGCCTGGGTTAGTAGTAGCACAGGGGGCTTCACTGAAGCTTTCTTT

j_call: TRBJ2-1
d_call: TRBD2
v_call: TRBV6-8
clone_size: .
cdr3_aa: CASSDGTSMGIEQFF
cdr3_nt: TGTGCCAGCAGTGATGGGACTAGCATGGGTATTGAGCAGTTCTTC

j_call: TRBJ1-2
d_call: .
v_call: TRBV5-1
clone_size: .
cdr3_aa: CASSLEGQGYLISHYGYTF
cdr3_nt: TGCGCCAGCAGCTTGGAAGGGCAGGGCTACCTCATTTCACACTATGGCTACACCTTC

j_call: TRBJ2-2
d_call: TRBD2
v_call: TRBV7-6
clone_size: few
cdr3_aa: CASSLGLAGPNTGELFF
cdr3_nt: TGTGCCAGCAGCCTCGGACTAGCGGGACCGAACACCGGGGAGCTGTTTTTT

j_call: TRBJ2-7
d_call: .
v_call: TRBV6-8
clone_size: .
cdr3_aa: CASRTFRVGEQYF
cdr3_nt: TGTGCCAGCCGTACCTTTCGGGTTGGGGAGCAGTACTTC

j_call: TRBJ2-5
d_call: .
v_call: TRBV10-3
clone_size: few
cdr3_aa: CAISESTGTETQYF
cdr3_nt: TGTGCCATCAGTGAGTCGACGGGAACAGAGACCCAGTACTTC

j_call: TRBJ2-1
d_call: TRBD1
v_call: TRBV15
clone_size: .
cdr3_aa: CATSRGPGQVGVWEQFF
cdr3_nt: TGTGCCACCAGCAGAGGCCCGGGACAGGTCGGGGTTTGGGAGCAGTTCTTC

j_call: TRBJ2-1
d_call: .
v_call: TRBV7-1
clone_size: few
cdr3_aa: CASSPNGRDEQFF
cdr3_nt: TGTGCCAGCAGCCCAAACGGGCGGGATGAGCAGTTCTTC

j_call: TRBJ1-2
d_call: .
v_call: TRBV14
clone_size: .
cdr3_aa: CASSQTQGYGYTF
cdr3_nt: TGTGCCAGCAGCCAGACCCAGGGGTATGGCTACACCTTC

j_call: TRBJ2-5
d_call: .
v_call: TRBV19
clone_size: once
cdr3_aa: CASSIWSSTQEETQYF
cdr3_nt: TGTGCCAGTAGTATATGGAGTTCCACCCAGGAGGAGACCCAGTACTTC

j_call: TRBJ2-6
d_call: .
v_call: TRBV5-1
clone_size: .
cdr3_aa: CASSPERFSGANVLTF
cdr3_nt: TGCGCCAGCAGCCCCGAGAGATTCTCTGGGGCCAACGTCCTGACTTTC

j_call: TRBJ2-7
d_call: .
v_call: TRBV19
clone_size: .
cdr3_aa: CASSISGASYEQYF
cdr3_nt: TGTGCCAGTAGTATATCTGGGGCATCCTACGAGCAGTACTTC

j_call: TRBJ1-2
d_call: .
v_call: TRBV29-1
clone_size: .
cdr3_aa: CSTEDKNYGYTF
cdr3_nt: TGCAGCACCGAGGACAAGAACTATGGCTACACCTTC

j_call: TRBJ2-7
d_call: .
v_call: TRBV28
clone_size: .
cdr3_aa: CASWGSSYEQYF
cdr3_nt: TGTGCCAGCTGGGGAAGCTCCTACGAGCAGTACTTC

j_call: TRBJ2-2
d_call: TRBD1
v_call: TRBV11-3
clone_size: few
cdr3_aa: CASSPHDRGTGELFF
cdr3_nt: TGTGCCAGCAGCCCTCACGACAGGGGGACCGGGGAGCTGTTTTTT

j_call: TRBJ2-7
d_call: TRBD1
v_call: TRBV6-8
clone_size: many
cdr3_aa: CASRPYGTAQREQYF
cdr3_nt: TGTGCCAGCAGACCGTATGGGACAGCGCAACGCGAGCAGTACTTC

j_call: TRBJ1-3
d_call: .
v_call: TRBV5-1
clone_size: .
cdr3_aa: CASSSQGNSGNTIYF
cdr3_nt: TGCGCCAGCAGCTCCCAGGGTAACTCTGGAAACACCATATATTTT

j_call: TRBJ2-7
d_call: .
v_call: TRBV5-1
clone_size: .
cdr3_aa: CASTRDTGSYEQYF
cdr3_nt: TGCGCCAGCACCCGGGACACCGGGTCCTACGAGCAGTACTTC

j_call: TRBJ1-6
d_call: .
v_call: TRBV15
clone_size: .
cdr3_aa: CATSRDRQMNNSPLHF
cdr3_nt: TGTGCCACCAGCAGAGACCGACAGATGAATAATTCACCCCTCCACTTT

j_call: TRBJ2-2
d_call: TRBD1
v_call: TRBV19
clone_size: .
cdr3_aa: CASSIFTGGGTGELFF
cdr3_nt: TGTGCCAGTAGTATTTTTACAGGGGGTGGTACCGGGGAGCTGTTTTTT

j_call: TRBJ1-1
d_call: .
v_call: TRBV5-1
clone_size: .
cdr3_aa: CASSLAMGMNTEAFF
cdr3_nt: TGCGCCAGCAGCTTGGCGATGGGAATGAACACTGAAGCTTTCTTT

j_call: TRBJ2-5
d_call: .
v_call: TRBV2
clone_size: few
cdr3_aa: CALGSFMETQYF
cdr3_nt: TGTGCCCTCGGGAGTTTTATGGAGACCCAGTACTTC

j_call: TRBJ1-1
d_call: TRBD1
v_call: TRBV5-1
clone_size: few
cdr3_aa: CASSFSGTGATEAFF
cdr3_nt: TGCGCCAGCAGCTTCTCCGGGACAGGGGCCACTGAAGCTTTCTTT

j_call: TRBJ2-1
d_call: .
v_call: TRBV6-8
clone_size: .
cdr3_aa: CASRPQYNEQFF
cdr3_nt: TGTGCCAGCAGGCCACAGTACAATGAGCAGTTCTTC

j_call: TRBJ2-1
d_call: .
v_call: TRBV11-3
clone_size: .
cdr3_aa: CASSLQTGTYNEQFF
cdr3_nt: TGTGCCAGCAGCCTCCAAACCGGGACCTACAATGAGCAGTTCTTC

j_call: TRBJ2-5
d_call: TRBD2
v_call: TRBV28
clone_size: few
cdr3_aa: CASSLEGLAEETQYF
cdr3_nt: TGTGCCAGCAGTTTGGAGGGACTAGCGGAAGAGACCCAGTACTTC

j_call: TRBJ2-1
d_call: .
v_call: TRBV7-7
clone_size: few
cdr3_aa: CASTSIRGPRDNEQFF
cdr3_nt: TGTGCCAGCACCTCCATCCGAGGGCCCCGGGACAATGAGCAGTTCTTC

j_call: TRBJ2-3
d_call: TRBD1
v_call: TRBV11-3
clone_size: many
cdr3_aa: CASSRRQGSTDTQYF
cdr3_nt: TGTGCCAGCAGCAGAAGACAGGGAAGCACAGATACGCAGTATTTT

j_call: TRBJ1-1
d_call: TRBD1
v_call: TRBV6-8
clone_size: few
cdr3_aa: CASTTGGGFTEAFF
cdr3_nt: TGTGCCAGTACCACAGGGGGAGGGTTCACTGAAGCTTTCTTT

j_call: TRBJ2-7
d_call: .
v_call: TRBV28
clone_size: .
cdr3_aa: CASSSRVHEQYF
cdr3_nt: TGTGCCAGCAGCTCCCGCGTCCACGAGCAGTACTTC